These 5 T cell receptor beta chains were all obtained from the same sample, sequenced in a study of blood T cell repertoires in COVID-19. TCRdb's table, derived via immunoSEQ multiplex PCR, lists solely in-frame clones and lacks some. The sample lists under 250,000 clones, roughly 84% seen once, with roughly 27% in the top ten. Sequencing was carried out using peripheral blood. The receptors here all came from a man aged 40-55 years with acute or convalescent COVID-19.

The rearrangement uses TRBV5-6 and TRBJ1-3; tentatively, D is TRBD1 (6 bases). The CDR3 loop spans 17 amino acids. Germline V gene sequence: CDR1 SGHDT, CDR2 YYEEEE. The V and J ends lost 5 bases and 0 bases respectively, with 18 bases between them. In nucleotides, the CDR3 is TGTGCCAGCAGAAAACAGGGTTTCCCTCTCTCTGGAAACACCATATATTTT. Its protein product is CASRKQGFPLSGNTIYF. The variable domain in full, completed from reference TRBV5-6 and TRBJ1-3, reads DAGVTQSPTHLIKTRGQQVTLRCSPKSGHDTVSWYQQALGQGPQFIFQYYEEEERQRGNFPDRFSGHQFPNYSSELNVNALLLGDSALYLCASRKQGFPLSGNTIYFGEGSWLTVV.

The V and J genes are TRBV6-6 and TRBJ1-1; 7 positions agree with TRBD1. J lost 3 bases, V lost 2 bases, and 3 bases had no gene match. Germline V lookup: CDR1 MNHNY, CDR2 SVGAGI (reference sequence). This CDR3 region has 14 residues. The CDR3 is CASSYTDRDTEAFF. The CDR3 DNA sequence: TGTGCCAGCAGTTACACCGACAGGGACACTGAAGCTTTCTTT.

The rearrangement links TRBV7-9 to TRBJ2-1; 7 bases are a match to TRBD1. CDR1 and CDR2 (germline): SEHNR, FQNEAQ (reference sequence). The CDR3 consists of 14 residues. V lost 5 bases and J lost 6; bases outside the gene matches: 7. The chain's CDR3 is CASSPGQAFNEQFF. The CDR3 DNA reads TGTGCCAGCAGCCCTGGACAGGCCTTCAATGAGCAGTTCTTC.

The rearrangement uses TRBV5-1 and TRBJ2-3, with 10 bases that match TRBD2. Per germline, CDR1 SGHRS and CDR2 YFSETQ. This CDR3 has 16 amino acids. With 4 bases clipped from V and 3 bases from J, the junction kept 8 bases outside the gene matches. The DNA of the CDR3 is TGCGCCAGCAGCAAGGGGGCTAGCGGGAGAACAGATACGCAGTATTTT. Protein sequence: CASSKGASGRTDTQYF. Together with reference TRBV5-1 and TRBJ2-3, the CDR3 gives the full variable domain: KAGVTQTPRYLIKTRGQQVTLSCSPISGHRSVSWYQQTPGQGLQFLFEYFSETQRNKGNFPGRFSGRQFSNSRSEMNVSTLELGDSALYLCASSKGASGRTDTQYFGPGTRLTVL.

The rearrangement uses TRBV5-4 and TRBJ2-5; 12 bases are a match to TRBD1. V lost 2 bases and J lost 4; bases outside the gene matches: 12. CDR1 and CDR2 from the germline V gene are SGHNT and YYREEE (reference sequence). The CDR3 sequence is 18 residues long. The CDR3 DNA reads as TGTGCCAGCAGCTTAGGACCGGGACAGGGGGCGGGTGGAGAGACCCAGTACTTC. It yields the protein CASSLGPGQGAGGETQYF.